One T cell receptor (beta chain) is described in this entry. The data originate from a study of blood T cell repertoires in COVID-19. This CDR3 contains 13 residues. Trimming took off 4 bases at V and 4 bases at J, with 8 bases between the two ends. CDR1 and CDR2 from the germline V gene are WSHSY and SAAADI. Measured with immunoSEQ multiplex PCR; TCRdb has only the in-frame clones, and not every one. Of 150,000 to 200,000 clones listed, around 90% are singletons. This clonotype originated in a man between 60 and 75 years old with active or convalescent COVID-19. Specimen: peripheral blood. The chain joins TRBV10-2 to TRBJ1-3; D is unresolved. The CDR3 here is CASSAGRGNTIYF. CDR3 DNA sequence: TGCGCCAGCAGTGCGGGGAGAGGAAACACCATATATTTT.